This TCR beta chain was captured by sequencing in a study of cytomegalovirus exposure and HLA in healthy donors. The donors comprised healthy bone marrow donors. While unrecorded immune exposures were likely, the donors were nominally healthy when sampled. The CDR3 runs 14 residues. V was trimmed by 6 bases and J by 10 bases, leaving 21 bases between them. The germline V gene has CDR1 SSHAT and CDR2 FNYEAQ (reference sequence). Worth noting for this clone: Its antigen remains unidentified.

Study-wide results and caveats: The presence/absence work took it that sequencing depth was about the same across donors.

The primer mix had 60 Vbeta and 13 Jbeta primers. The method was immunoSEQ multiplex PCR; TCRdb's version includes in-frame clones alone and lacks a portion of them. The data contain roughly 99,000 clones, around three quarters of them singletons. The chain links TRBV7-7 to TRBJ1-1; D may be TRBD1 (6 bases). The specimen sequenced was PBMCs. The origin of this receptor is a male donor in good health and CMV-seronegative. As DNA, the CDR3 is TGTGCCAGCAGGCATCCTTGGGAGGGGGTTATAGCTTTCTTT. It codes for CASRHPWEGVIAFF.